There are many counts of the clone carrying this T cell receptor beta chain. The data belong to a study of T-cell reconstitution after alpha-beta-depleted transplantation in children. TCRbeta library construction was performed incorporating unique molecular identifiers. MiXCR, applied by TCRdb to the PCR reads, yields one record per CDR3 protein. The data show 350,000 to 450,000 distinct CDR3 sequences, roughly 22% seen once. The J segment lost 5 bases and the V segment lost 6 bases, leaving 12 bases of the junction unmatched. Looked up from germline, CDR1 is DFQATT and CDR2 is SNEGSKA (reference sequence). There are 14 residues in the CDR3.

Sample: PBMCs from the stem cell graft donor, taken from the stem cell graft. The sequence came from a human donor who donated a stem cell graft to a child with acute myeloid leukemia. The chain is built from TRBV20-1 and TRBJ2-5; 7 bases match TRBD2. The CDR3 DNA is TGCAGTGCCCCAAGACTAGCTGTAGGGGAGACCCAGTACTTC. It encodes CSAPRLAVGETQYF.